These 10 T cell receptor beta chains share one sample of origin, sequenced in a study of T cells in Graves' hyperthyroidism and ophthalmopathy. The source material, RNA transcripts, was used to amplify TCR beta CDR3 regions. HTBI primers drove first-round RT-PCR of the TCR CDR3. MiXCR was run by TCRdb on the multiplex PCR reads, yielding one entry per CDR3 protein. This sample has fewer than 550,000 distinct CDR3 sequences, with around 16% found just once. Sequencing input: blood. The receptors here all came from a woman between 18 and 29 years old with Graves' hyperthyroidism.

This clonotype was observed at least ten times. This sequence joins TRBV7-9 and TRBJ1-1; 7 positions agree with TRBD1. V gave up 2 bases and J gave up 2 bases; unmatched junction bases: 8. Germline V gene lookup returns CDR1 SEHNR and CDR2 FQNEAQ (reference sequence). CDR3 length equals 16 residues. The CDR3 sequence is CASSLIWRGRNTEAFF. The DNA of the CDR3 is TGTGCCAGCAGCTTAATATGGAGGGGGCGAAACACTGAAGCTTTCTTT.

This clonotype has at least ten counts. This sequence joins TRBV24-1 and TRBJ2-1; D is uncertain. The germline CDR1 and CDR2 sequences are KGHDR and SFDVKD. CDR3 size: 15 residues. The V gene lost 4 bases and the J gene lost 6 bases, with 15 bases spanning the gap. As DNA, the CDR3 is TGTGCCACCAGTGAGGGGTGGGGTAGTATCAATGAGCAGTTCTTC. This translates into CATSEGWGSINEQFF.

The rearrangement uses TRBV19 and TRBJ2-3, with D unclear. V was pared by 3 bases and J by 0 bases, with 4 bases between. Looked up from germline, CDR1 is LNHDA and CDR2 is SQIVND (reference sequence). The CDR3 totals 13 residues. CDR3 protein: CASSIDSTDTQYF. CDR3 in DNA: TGTGCCAGTAGTATTGACAGCACAGATACGCAGTATTTT.

This clonotype was observed a few times. J is TRBJ2-6 and V is TRBV20-1; D may correspond to TRBD1 or TRBD2 (5 bases each). The CDR3 totals 16 residues. Deletions cut 8 bases from V and 0 bases from J, with 17 bases between. Per the germline V gene, CDR1 is DFQATT and CDR2 is SNEGSKA (reference sequence). The CDR3 spells CSFSSPGTSGANVLTF. Here the CDR3 DNA reads TGCAGTTTTTCATCTCCGGGGACCTCTGGGGCCAACGTCCTGACTTTC.

V and J are TRBV7-9 and TRBJ2-7, with TRBD2 as a possible D gene (6 bases). Germline values: CDR1 SEHNR, CDR2 FQNEAQ (reference sequence). V lost 8 bases, J lost 6 bases, and 14 bases lay in between. The CDR3 runs to 12 residues. The DNA of the CDR3 is TGTGCCAGCCCACGGGACTTTGGCGAGCAGTACTTC. It specifies CASPRDFGEQYF.

This clonotype has a count of ten or more. Here the CDR3 DNA reads TGCGCCAGCAGCTTGGCCGGTGGGTACACTTCCACTGAAGCTTTCTTT. Residues: CASSLAGGYTSTEAFF. The V call is TRBV5-1, the J call TRBJ1-1; no reliable D call. This CDR3 comprises 16 residues. V was trimmed by 0 bases and J by 4 bases, leaving 16 bases between them. In germline, CDR1 is SGHRS, CDR2 YFSETQ.

The V and J genes are TRBV10-3 and TRBJ2-3, with no clear D. This CDR3 has 14 amino acids. CDR1 and CDR2 (germline): ENHRY, SYGVKD. The V and J ends lost 7 bases and 0 bases respectively, with 11 bases between them. The CDR3 protein is CAITDKGSTDTQYF. CDR3 in DNA: TGTGCCATCACCGACAAAGGGAGCACAGATACGCAGTATTTT.

In its sample, this clonotype was seen a few times. This chain uses TRBV27 with TRBJ1-1, with D hard to call. CDR1 and CDR2 (germline): MNHEY, SMNVEV (reference sequence). The CDR3 is 13 residues long. The V end lost 5 bases, the J end lost 5 bases, and 12 bases lay between the germline ends. The CDR3 sequence is CASSQTDRTEAFF. The CDR3 DNA is TGTGCCAGCAGTCAAACAGATCGAACTGAAGCTTTCTTT.

This clonotype has at least ten counts. The gene calls are TRBV7-9 and TRBJ2-2; D ambiguous. The germline V gene encodes CDR1 SEHNR and CDR2 FQNEAQ (reference sequence). V was pared by 1 base and J by 0 bases, with 12 bases between. CDR3 length equals 17 residues. The CDR3 DNA follows: TGTGCCAGCAGCTTAGTGCTGGCCCCGACGAACACCGGGGAGCTGTTTTTT. Translation: CASSLVLAPTNTGELFF.

The table lists this clonotype with many counts. The chain uses TRBV28 and TRBJ1-3; 8 bases map to TRBD1. J was trimmed by 2 bases and V by 7 bases; bases with no gene match: 10. The CDR3 spans 16 residues. Germline CDR1 is MDHEN and CDR2 is SYDVKM. The CDR3 sequence is CASIDAGTGPGNTIYF. CDR3 DNA sequence: TGTGCCAGCATTGATGCCGGGACAGGTCCTGGAAACACCATATATTTT.